Listed below are T cell receptor beta chains from one sample, sequenced in a study of blood T cell repertoires in COVID-19. Data came from immunoSEQ multiplex PCR; TCRdb stores just in-frame clones and leaves some out. The sample records 60,000 to 70,000 clones, roughly four fifths being singletons. Material: peripheral blood. Receptors were obtained from a woman aged 80 or over with acute or convalescent COVID-19. Both conserved end residues are part of each CDR3. The D gene is left open where the match is weak. Clone size, where shown, is once, few, many, or a class for clones that have expanded.

clone size: -
D gene: TRBD1
V gene: TRBV18
J gene: TRBJ2-3
CDR3 DNA: TGTGCCAGCTCACGTGACAGGGGGACCACAGATACGCAGTATTTT
CDR3 protein: CASSRDRGTTDTQYF

clone size: -
D gene: TRBD2
V gene: TRBV25-1
J gene: TRBJ2-1
CDR3 DNA: TGTGCCAGCAGACTTAGCGGGAGCTCCTACAATGAGCAGTTCTTC
CDR3 protein: CASRLSGSSYNEQFF

clone size: -
D gene: TRBD1
V gene: TRBV11-2
J gene: TRBJ2-1
CDR3 DNA: TGTGCCAGCAGCCCTCGGACAGGGGGCTCCTACAATGAGCAGTTCTTC
CDR3 protein: CASSPRTGGSYNEQFF

clone size: -
D gene: -
V gene: TRBV27
J gene: TRBJ1-1
CDR3 DNA: TGTGCCAGCAGAAACAACAGGGTCACTGAAGCTTTCTTT
CDR3 protein: CASRNNRVTEAFF

clone size: -
D gene: TRBD1
V gene: TRBV7-2
J gene: TRBJ2-2
CDR3 DNA: TGTGCCAGCAGCTTGACAGGGGGCTATAGTGGCGGGGAGCTGTTTTTT
CDR3 protein: CASSLTGGYSGGELFF

clone size: -
D gene: TRBD1
V gene: TRBV2
J gene: TRBJ1-1
CDR3 DNA: TGTGCCAGCAGCAGGGACAGGGGTGAAGCTTTCTTT
CDR3 protein: CASSRDRGEAFF

clone size: -
D gene: -
V gene: TRBV28
J gene: TRBJ1-1
CDR3 DNA: TGTGCCAGCAGGCTACAGGGCGCAACTGAAGCTTTCTTT
CDR3 protein: CASRLQGATEAFF

clone size: -
D gene: -
V gene: TRBV4-1
J gene: TRBJ1-4
CDR3 DNA: TGCGCCAGCAGCCAAGTGGAAAGGGGATGGGTTGAAAAACTGTTTTTT
CDR3 protein: CASSQVERGWVEKLFF

clone size: once
D gene: TRBD2
V gene: TRBV30
J gene: TRBJ2-5
CDR3 DNA: TGTGCCTGGAGTGTACGGGGACTAGCGACTAAGATGAAAGAGACCCAGTACTTC
CDR3 protein: CAWSVRGLATKMKETQYF

clone size: -
D gene: TRBD1
V gene: TRBV28
J gene: TRBJ1-4
CDR3 DNA: TGTGCCAGCAGAACCGGGACAGGGCTGTTTTTT
CDR3 protein: CASRTGTGLFF

clone size: -
D gene: TRBD2
V gene: TRBV11-2
J gene: TRBJ2-1
CDR3 DNA: TGTGCCAGCAGCTTATTCAGGTCGGGGGGTTCTGGTGAGCAGTTCTTC
CDR3 protein: CASSLFRSGGSGEQFF

clone size: -
D gene: -
V gene: TRBV11-2
J gene: TRBJ2-3
CDR3 DNA: TGTGCCAGCAGCTTAGGACAGTCACCTAGCACAGATACGCAGTATTTT
CDR3 protein: CASSLGQSPSTDTQYF

clone size: -
D gene: -
V gene: TRBV11-2
J gene: TRBJ1-1
CDR3 DNA: TGTGCCAGCAGCTTAGGGGCGCGCTTCCCAACTGAAGCTTTCTTT
CDR3 protein: CASSLGARFPTEAFF

clone size: -
D gene: TRBD2
V gene: TRBV6-2/TRBV6-3
J gene: TRBJ2-7
CDR3 DNA: TGTGCCAGCAGTTACAGAATTGATAGGACTAGCGGACCTGGGTCCTACGAGCAGTACTTC
CDR3 protein: CASSYRIDRTSGPGSYEQYF

clone size: few
D gene: -
V gene: TRBV7-9
J gene: TRBJ2-7
CDR3 DNA: TGTGCCAGCAGCTTGGCGGCGAAATCCTACGAGCAGTACTTC
CDR3 protein: CASSLAAKSYEQYF

clone size: -
D gene: -
V gene: TRBV2
J gene: TRBJ1-1
CDR3 DNA: TGTGCCAGCACCGCCGACAGCGATACTGAAGCTTTCTTT
CDR3 protein: CASTADSDTEAFF